These 29 T cell receptor beta chains were sequenced from one sample in a study of cytomegalovirus exposure and HLA in healthy donors. Amplification used 60 Vbeta primers and 13 Jbeta primers. Produced via immunoSEQ multiplex PCR; TCRdb's table is partial and in-frame only. The table records under 200,000 clones, around 80% of them present only once. The sequenced material came from PBMCs. These receptors originate from a male donor in good health and CMV-seronegative.

V usage is TRBV11-2 and J usage is TRBJ1-1, with D perhaps matching TRBD1 (6 bases). This CDR3 region has 14 residues. Germline lookup yields CDR1 SGHAT and CDR2 FQNNGV. Between the trimmed V and J ends, which lost 2 bases and 7 bases, there was a span of 14 bases. CDR3 region: CASSLRQGSDEAFF. CDR3 nucleotide sequence: TGTGCCAGCAGCTTAAGGCAGGGGTCTGATGAAGCTTTCTTT.

This clone was observed a handful of times. This sequence joins TRBV7-2 and TRBJ2-7, with 8 bases lining up with TRBD1. The CDR3 loop spans 13 amino acids. Losses at the gene ends were 6 bases for V and 5 bases for J; bases not matched to a gene: 6. Germline CDR1 SGHTA, CDR2 FQGNSA. CDR3 protein: CASSWTGTDEQYF. In DNA, the CDR3 is TGTGCCAGCAGTTGGACAGGGACGGACGAGCAGTACTTC.

The CDR3 region is CASSYNSGGHGEQFF. The CDR3 region has the DNA TGTGCCAGCAGTTACAATAGCGGGGGGCATGGTGAGCAGTTCTTC. The rearrangement links TRBV6-5 to TRBJ2-1; 10 bases line up with TRBD2. Germline CDR1 MNHEY, CDR2 SVGAGI. With V trimmed by 2 bases and J by 9 bases, 7 bases remained unmatched. The CDR3 runs 15 residues.

The genes are TRBV5-1 and TRBJ1-1; a possible D gene is TRBD1 (6 bases). The CDR3 consists of 17 residues. V lost 4 bases, J lost 0 bases, and 19 bases lay in between. Germline V gives CDR1 SGHRS, CDR2 YFSETQ. DNA for the CDR3: TGCGCCAGCAGCCAGAACCCGACAGGAGTCATGAACACTGAAGCTTTCTTT. Translation gives CASSQNPTGVMNTEAFF.

This clone appeared a few times. The chain joins TRBV5-1 to TRBJ1-1, with 7 nucleotides matching TRBD1. Germline trimming cut 0 bases from V and 6 bases from J; bases unmatched to any gene: 5. Germline values: CDR1 SGHRS, CDR2 YFSETQ. This CDR3 is built from 14 residues. CDR3 sequence reads: CASSLGDREPEAFF. Written as DNA, the CDR3 is TGCGCCAGCAGCTTGGGTGACAGGGAGCCTGAAGCTTTCTTT.

This clone showed up just a few times. The chain has TRBV19 and TRBJ2-7; 15 bases are a match to TRBD2. The CDR3 spans 17 residues. The germline V gene has CDR1 LNHDA and CDR2 SQIVND (reference sequence). V lost 5 bases to trimming and J lost 2 bases; unmatched junction nucleotides: 7. Here the CDR3 DNA reads TGTGCCAGTAGTGCAATTTGGACTAGCGGGGGGGCCTACGAGCAGTACTTC. This codes for CASSAIWTSGGAYEQYF.

The CDR3 protein is CASSGKGMRETQYF. The CDR3 DNA reads TGTGCCAGCAGTGGAAAGGGGATGAGGGAGACCCAGTACTTC. This chain connects TRBV5-4 to TRBJ2-5; TRBD1 might be the D (5 bases). The CDR3 length is 14 residues. Trimming removed 5 bases from V and 5 bases from J, with 16 bases in between. The V gene's germline CDR1 is SGHNT and CDR2 YYREEE (reference sequence). The entire variable domain, with the rest obtained from reference TRBV5-4 and TRBJ2-5, is as follows: ETGVTQSPTHLIKTRGQQVTLRCSSQSGHNTVSWYQQALGQGPQFIFQYYREEENGRGNFPPRFSGLQFPNYSSELNVNALELDDSALYLCASSGKGMRETQYFGPGTRLLVL.

This chain joins TRBV30 and TRBJ1-6; no clear D gene. CDR3 length: 11 amino acids. Trimming took off 0 bases at V and 10 bases at J, with 4 bases between the two ends. CDR1 and CDR2 from the germline V gene are GTSNPN and SVGIG (reference sequence). Here the CDR3 reads CAWSVLSPLHF. The CDR3 DNA sequence: TGTGCCTGGAGTGTACTCTCACCCCTCCACTTT. The full variable domain, completed using reference TRBV30 and TRBJ1-6, is SQTIHQWPATLVQPVGSPLSLECTVEGTSNPNLYWYRQAAGRGLQLLFYSVGIGQISSEVPQNLSASRPQDRQFILSSKKLLLSDSGFYLCAWSVLSPLHFGNGTRLTVT.

This clone appeared a single time. The CDR3 is CASSPRTLYEAFF. CDR3 in DNA: TGTGCCAGCTCACCAAGGACACTTTATGAAGCTTTCTTT. This chain links TRBV18 with TRBJ1-1; tentatively, D is TRBD1 (5 bases). Germline loops: CDR1 KGHSH, CDR2 LQKENI. Trimming took 2 bases from V and 7 from J, leaving 11 bases between them. The CDR3 is made up of 13 amino acids.

The count of this clone is one. The J gene is TRBJ2-1, the V gene TRBV6-5; 7 bases are a match to TRBD1. V gave up 1 base and J gave up 8 bases; unmatched junction bases: 8. This CDR3 is built from 15 residues. The germline V gene has CDR1 MNHEY and CDR2 SVGAGI. The CDR3 loop reads CASSYLGGLFDEQFF. The DNA of the CDR3 is TGTGCCAGCAGTTACTTAGGGGGCCTCTTCGATGAGCAGTTCTTC.

The sample holds a few counts of this clone. This chain links TRBV9 with TRBJ1-1, with 7 nucleotides matching TRBD1. The V gene end was trimmed by 4 bases and the J gene end by 1 base; junction bases not matched to a gene: 1. The CDR3 covers 13 residues. Germline CDR1 SGDLS, CDR2 YYNGEE. In DNA, the CDR3 is TGTGCCAGCAGCCGGACAGGGAACACTGAAGCTTTCTTT. This sequence encodes CASSRTGNTEAFF.

This sequence joins TRBV6-1 and TRBJ2-7, with TRBD2 identical over 8 bases. This CDR3 is built from 16 residues. V shed 0 bases and J 5 bases; nucleotides not matched to a gene: 9. Germline V gene lookup returns CDR1 MNHNS and CDR2 SASEGT. CDR3 nucleotide sequence: TGTGCCAGCAGTGAAGCCGTTGGACCAGCGGGGGACGAGCAGTACTTC. Protein sequence: CASSEAVGPAGDEQYF.

A few counts support this clone. The rearrangement joins TRBV18 to TRBJ2-7, with TRBD1 as a possible D gene (5 bases). Trimming took 3 bases from V and 6 from J, leaving 9 bases between them. Germline CDR1 KGHSH, CDR2 LQKENI. The CDR3 loop spans 12 amino acids. This CDR3 is CASSPAGFEQYF. The DNA for the CDR3 is TGTGCCAGCTCACCTGCAGGGTTCGAGCAGTACTTC.

This clone showed up just a few times. The chain recombines TRBV28 with TRBJ2-4, with TRBD2 matching 15 bases. CDR3 size: 17 residues. With 1 base clipped from V and 7 bases from J, the junction kept 5 bases outside the gene matches. The germline V gene has CDR1 MDHEN and CDR2 SYDVKM. The CDR3 DNA reads as TGTGCCAGCAGTTTATACCGGACTAGCGGGAGGGCCAACATTCAGTACTTC. Its protein product is CASSLYRTSGRANIQYF.

This chain uses TRBV5-4 with TRBJ2-7, with D maybe TRBD1 (6 bases). This CDR3 region has 12 residues. The V gene lost 4 bases and the J gene lost 5 bases, with 10 bases spanning the gap. Germline V CDR1 and CDR2: SGHNT, YYREEE (reference sequence). CDR3 amino acids: CASSPWGHEQYF. DNA for the CDR3: TGTGCCAGCAGCCCCTGGGGGCACGAGCAGTACTTC.

This chain links TRBV6-5 with TRBJ1-1; D perhaps matches TRBD1 (6 bases). The germline V gene encodes CDR1 MNHEY and CDR2 SVGAGI. This CDR3 has 15 residues. V was clipped by 5 bases and J by 3 bases, with 16 bases between them. CDR3 nucleotide sequence: TGTGCCAGCAGTACTAACCCAGGGGCTGACACTGAAGCTTTCTTT. It encodes CASSTNPGADTEAFF.

The chain links TRBV28 to TRBJ2-7, with D possibly being TRBD1 (6 bases). There are 18 residues in the CDR3. V was clipped by 1 base and J by 1 base, with 20 bases between them. Germline assignment: CDR1 MDHEN and CDR2 SYDVKM. The CDR3 DNA is TGTGCCAGCAGTTTATCCCCCGGTTTGGGGGCGACTTCCTACGAGCAGTACTTC. Translated: CASSLSPGLGATSYEQYF. Combining the CDR3 with reference TRBV28 and TRBJ2-7 gives the whole variable domain DVKVTQSSRYLVKRTGEKVFLECVQDMDHENMFWYRQDPGLGLRLIYFSYDVKMKEKGDIPEGYSVSREKKERFSLILESASTNQTSMYLCASSLSPGLGATSYEQYFGPGTRLTVT.

This clone occurred once. The genes are TRBV10-2 and TRBJ2-1; 8 bases line up with TRBD2. J lost 7 bases, V lost 0 bases, and 5 bases had no gene match. CDR3 size: 15 residues. CDR1 and CDR2 (germline): WSHSY, SAAADI. The CDR3 is CASSESGLVSNEQFF. As DNA, the CDR3 is TGCGCCAGCAGTGAGTCGGGACTAGTTAGTAATGAGCAGTTCTTC.

CDR3 nucleotide sequence: TGTGCCAGCAGCCAATTGGGAGCCACCGGGGAGCTGTTTTTT. As protein: CASSQLGATGELFF. The gene calls are TRBV4-2 and TRBJ2-2, with a weak D call TRBD2 (5 bases). From germline, CDR1 is LGHNA and CDR2 YNFKEQ. The CDR3 spans 14 residues. V gave up 2 bases and J gave up 4 bases, with 8 bases separating them.

The genes are TRBV18 and TRBJ2-7; D is possibly TRBD2 (5 bases). Trimming shortened V by 3 bases and J by 2 bases, and 8 bases separated the two germline ends. The germline gives CDR1 KGHSH, CDR2 LQKENI. CDR3 length equals 13 residues. CDR3 nucleotide sequence: TGTGCCAGCTCACCCGGACTCACCTACGAGCAGTACTTC. It specifies CASSPGLTYEQYF.

V is TRBV7-7 and J is TRBJ2-1; the D gene is possibly TRBD1 (5 bases). Germline V gives CDR1 SSHAT, CDR2 FNYEAQ (reference sequence). Trimming pared 1 base from V and 2 bases from J, leaving 9 bases between. The CDR3 has 15 amino acids. CDR3 DNA sequence: TGTGCCAGCAGCTTAGACAGGAATACCTACAATGAGCAGTTCTTC. Translated, it gives CASSLDRNTYNEQFF.

V gene TRBV2 combines with J gene TRBJ2-1, with D maybe TRBD2 (5 bases). CDR3 length: 16 amino acids. The germline V gene has CDR1 SNHLY and CDR2 FYNNEI. V was shortened by 2 bases and J by 0 bases, with 11 bases between the two germline ends. The CDR3 DNA reads TGTGCCAGCAGTGAAAACCGGGGTGGCTCCTACAATGAGCAGTTCTTC. Its translation is CASSENRGGSYNEQFF.

This chain joins TRBV5-8 and TRBJ2-6, with 7 nucleotides matching TRBD1. CDR1 and CDR2 from the germline V gene are SGHTS and YDEGEE. V lost 1 base and J lost 0; bases outside the gene matches: 7. The CDR3 is 18 amino acids. The CDR3 coding sequence is TGTGCCAGCAGCTTGACAGGGGCAAGGTTCTCTGGGGCCAACGTCCTGACTTTC. This encodes CASSLTGARFSGANVLTF.

The V and J genes are TRBV7-7 and TRBJ2-7; no definite D call. CDR1 SSHAT and CDR2 FNYEAQ come from the germline V gene (reference sequence). V was trimmed by 5 bases and J by 2 bases, leaving 13 bases between them. CDR3 size: 14 residues. CDR3 sequence: CASSDAATPYEQYF. The CDR3 DNA reads TGTGCCAGCAGCGACGCAGCGACCCCCTACGAGCAGTACTTC.

This rearrangement joins TRBV6-5 to TRBJ2-2; tentative D call: TRBD2 (5 bases). V gave up 5 bases and J gave up 4 bases, with 14 bases separating them. Germline V gene sequence: CDR1 MNHEY, CDR2 SVGAGI. The CDR3 is 15 residues long. CDR3 nucleotides: TGTGCCAGCAGTCGCATTGGGAGCCCCACCGGGGAGCTGTTTTTT. It codes for CASSRIGSPTGELFF.

This clone occurred once. This sequence joins TRBV14 and TRBJ2-7; 13 positions agree with TRBD2. After removal of 3 bases from V and 6 bases from J, the junction contained 2 bases not matched to a gene. Germline CDR1 and CDR2: SGHDN and FVKESK. CDR3 length: 14 residues. CDR3 protein: CASSQGTSGIEQYF. CDR3 nucleotides: TGTGCCAGCAGCCAGGGGACTAGCGGGATCGAGCAGTACTTC.

The chain links TRBV4-1 to TRBJ2-5; TRBD1 agrees at 10 bases. Germline CDR1 reads MGHRA; CDR2 reads YSYEKL. Trimming cost V 2 bases and J 2 bases; bases outside gene matches: 5. The CDR3 runs to 16 residues. CDR3 loop: CASSQRQGATQETQYF. The CDR3 coding sequence is TGCGCCAGCAGCCAACGACAGGGGGCCACTCAAGAGACCCAGTACTTC.

The chain carries TRBV6-1 and TRBJ1-3, with D maybe TRBD1 (5 bases). The CDR3 has 15 residues. Germline V gives CDR1 MNHNS, CDR2 SASEGT. V was pared by 6 bases and J by 0 bases, with 12 bases between. The CDR3, as DNA: TGTGCCAGCAGCGCGGGACGGCTCTCTGGAAACACCATATATTTT. Protein: CASSAGRLSGNTIYF.

J is TRBJ2-3 and V is TRBV10-3; 9 bases map to TRBD2. J was trimmed by 1 base and V by 4 bases; bases with no gene match: 3. The CDR3 is made up of 15 amino acids. Germline V gene sequence: CDR1 ENHRY, CDR2 SYGVKD. The CDR3: CAISGAGGGTDTQYF. CDR3 nucleotides: TGTGCCATCAGTGGGGCGGGAGGGGGCACAGATACGCAGTATTTT.